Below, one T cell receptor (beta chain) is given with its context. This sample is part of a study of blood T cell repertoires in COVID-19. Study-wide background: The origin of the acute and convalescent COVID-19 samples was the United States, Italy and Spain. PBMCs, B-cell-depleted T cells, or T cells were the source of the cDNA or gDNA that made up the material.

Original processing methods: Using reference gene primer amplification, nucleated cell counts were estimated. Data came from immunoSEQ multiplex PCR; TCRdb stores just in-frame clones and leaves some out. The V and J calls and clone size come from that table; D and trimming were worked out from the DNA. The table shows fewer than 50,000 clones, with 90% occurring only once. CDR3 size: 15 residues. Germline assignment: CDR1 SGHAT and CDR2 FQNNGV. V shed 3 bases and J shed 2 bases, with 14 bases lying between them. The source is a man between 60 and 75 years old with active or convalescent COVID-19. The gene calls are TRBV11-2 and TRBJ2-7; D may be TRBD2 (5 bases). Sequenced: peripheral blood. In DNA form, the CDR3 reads TGTGCCAGCAGCTTTGGCGGGTTGTTGCCCTACGAGCAGTACTTC. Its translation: CASSFGGLLPYEQYF.